The 26 T cell receptor beta chains below all came from one sample that was sequenced in a study of cytomegalovirus exposure and HLA in healthy donors. PCR primers comprised 60 Vbeta and 13 Jbeta primers. Libraries were prepared by immunoSEQ multiplex PCR; TCRdb keeps only in-frame clonotypes and omits some of them. The sample has fewer than 130,000 clones, more than 60% seen once. Sequencing was carried out using PBMCs. The receptors shown here come from a man younger than 40 in good health and CMV-seropositive.

This clone was seen just once. The chain employs TRBV5-1 and TRBJ1-4; TRBD1 matches at 7 bases. This CDR3 region has 14 residues. Trimming at V came to 4 bases and at J to 4 bases, leaving 4 bases not matched to a gene. Germline assignment: CDR1 SGHRS and CDR2 YFSETQ. CDR3 in DNA: TGCGCCAGCAGCGTGGGACAGTTTAATGAAAAACTGTTTTTT. This codes for CASSVGQFNEKLFF.

The V call is TRBV19, the J call TRBJ1-2, with a possible D match to TRBD1 (5 bases). Trimming removed 5 bases at V and 4 bases at J, with 8 bases between. There are 12 residues in the CDR3. Germline lookup yields CDR1 LNHDA and CDR2 SQIVND (reference sequence). The CDR3 nucleotides are TGTGCCAGTAGTGGACAAGGCTATGGCTACACCTTC. Protein product: CASSGQGYGYTF.

This chain links TRBV30 with TRBJ2-1; D may be TRBD2 (6 bases). This CDR3 contains 15 residues. Germline loops: CDR1 GTSNPN, CDR2 SVGIG (reference sequence). V gave up 2 bases and J gave up 6 bases, with 17 bases separating them. CDR3 sequence reads: CAWSIRDSGANEQFF. DNA for the CDR3: TGTGCCTGGAGTATCCGGGACTCCGGGGCCAATGAGCAGTTCTTC.

The chain has TRBV2 and TRBJ1-5; possible D gene TRBD1, 6 bases. Germline CDR1 and CDR2: SNHLY and FYNNEI. There are 14 residues in the CDR3. V shed 5 bases and J shed 8 bases, with 16 bases lying between them. In nucleotides, the CDR3 is TGTGCCAGCAGTTATTTAGAGGGGGGGAAGCCCCAGCATTTT. Encoded protein: CASSYLEGGKPQHF.

The genes are TRBV19 and TRBJ1-5; 7 bases agree with TRBD1. Germline CDR1 LNHDA, CDR2 SQIVND (reference sequence). This CDR3 spans 13 amino acids. Trimming at V came to 6 bases and at J to 8 bases, leaving 7 bases not matched to a gene. The CDR3 is CASSPGQWEPQHF. The CDR3 DNA is TGTGCCAGTAGCCCGGGACAGTGGGAGCCCCAGCATTTT. The full variable domain, its missing parts supplied by reference TRBV19 and TRBJ1-5, is DGGITQSPKYLFRKEGQNVTLSCEQNLNHDAMYWYRQDPGQGLRLIYYSQIVNDFQKGDIAEGYSVSREKKESFPLTVTSAQKNPTAFYLCASSPGQWEPQHFGDGTRLSIL.

This chain uses TRBV5-4 with TRBJ2-3; 8 bases agree with TRBD2. The CDR3 sequence is 17 residues long. Unmatched junction bases numbered 11, after V lost 3 bases and J lost 2 bases. Per germline, CDR1 SGHNT and CDR2 YYREEE (reference sequence). CDR3: CASSYARGLDPTDTQYF. The CDR3 nucleotides read TGTGCCAGCAGCTATGCGCGGGGACTAGACCCCACAGATACGCAGTATTTT.

The chain has TRBV2 and TRBJ1-2; 9 bases line up with TRBD1. The germline V gene has CDR1 SNHLY and CDR2 FYNNEI. The V segment lost 11 bases and the J segment 2 bases; nucleotides outside the gene matches: 6. The CDR3 is 13 amino acids. CDR3 sequence: CAGRTGVNYGYTF. CDR3 nucleotide sequence: TGTGCCGGAAGGACAGGGGTAAACTATGGCTACACCTTC.

The J gene is TRBJ1-2, the V gene TRBV19; a weak D match, TRBD1 (6 bases). CDR3 length equals 19 residues. Germline V CDR1 and CDR2: LNHDA, SQIVND (reference sequence). V lost 3 bases to trimming and J lost 4 bases, with 27 bases between them. In nucleotides, the CDR3 is TGTGCCAGTAGTATCAATTCACTGACAGGCATCCCCTCAATCTATGGCTACACCTTC. Residues: CASSINSLTGIPSIYGYTF.

This clone was recorded a few times. The chain combines TRBV2 with TRBJ2-7; 8 nucleotides align to TRBD1. After removal of 6 bases from V and 5 bases from J, the junction contained 12 bases not matched to a gene. Germline CDR1 is SNHLY and CDR2 is FYNNEI. The CDR3 is 15 amino acids. CDR3 nucleotides: TGTGCCAGCAGGAAGTCCGGGACAGGAATCCACGAGCAGTACTTC. It specifies CASRKSGTGIHEQYF.

In its sample, this clone was seen a few times. V usage is TRBV6-5 and J usage is TRBJ1-5, with D tentatively TRBD1 (5 bases). Germline lookup yields CDR1 MNHEY and CDR2 SVGAGI. V lost 7 bases, J lost 0 bases, and 10 bases lay in between. The CDR3 is made up of 14 amino acids. CDR3 region: CASKGSNSNQPQHF. CDR3 nucleotide sequence: TGTGCCAGCAAGGGGTCTAATAGCAATCAGCCCCAGCATTTT.

V usage is TRBV2 and J usage is TRBJ2-2, with 7 bases lining up with TRBD1. Germline V gene sequence: CDR1 SNHLY, CDR2 FYNNEI. After removal of 8 bases from V and 1 base from J, the junction contained 13 bases not matched to a gene. This CDR3 has 17 residues. CDR3 DNA sequence: TGTGCCAGCCGAGACTTGGGGACAGAGAGGAACACCGGGGAGCTGTTTTTT. The encoded protein is CASRDLGTERNTGELFF. Full variable domain (missing parts from reference TRBV2 and TRBJ2-2): EPEVTQTPSHQVTQMGQEVILRCVPISNHLYFYWYRQILGQKVEFLVSFYNNEISEKSEIFDDQFSVERPDGSNFTLKIRSTKLEDSAMYFCASRDLGTERNTGELFFGEGSRLTVL.

The chain couples TRBV27 to TRBJ2-7, with 8 bases identical to TRBD2. CDR1 and CDR2 (germline): MNHEY, SMNVEV (reference sequence). CDR3 size: 15 residues. V was pared by 3 bases and J by 1 base, with 5 bases of the junction left unmatched. CDR3 region: CASSFGRGDSYEQYF. The CDR3 nucleotides are TGTGCCAGCAGTTTTGGGCGGGGGGATTCCTACGAGCAGTACTTC.

This clone was recorded only once. The chain carries TRBV9 and TRBJ2-1; TRBD1 matches 11 bases. The CDR3 spans 14 residues. V shed 8 bases and J 7 bases; nucleotides not matched to a gene: 8. The germline V gene encodes CDR1 SGDLS and CDR2 YYNGEE. The CDR3 sequence is CASDLGTGGNEQFF. The CDR3 DNA sequence: TGTGCCAGTGACTTGGGGACAGGGGGGAATGAGCAGTTCTTC.

This clone was seen a single time. The chain is built from TRBV11-1 and TRBJ2-5; weak D call: TRBD1 (5 bases). Trimming removed 4 bases at V and 3 bases at J, with 12 bases between. CDR1 and CDR2 from the germline V gene are SGHAT and FQDESV (reference sequence). This CDR3 is 14 amino acids long. CDR3 in amino acids: CASSYYQGKETQYF. Written as DNA, the CDR3 is TGTGCCAGCAGCTACTACCAGGGAAAAGAGACCCAGTACTTC.

This chain joins TRBV5-1 and TRBJ2-7; 7 positions match TRBD2. CDR1 and CDR2 (germline): SGHRS, YFSETQ. Trimming at V came to 1 base and at J to 2 bases, leaving 6 bases not matched to a gene. The CDR3 is made up of 15 amino acids. The CDR3 bases are TGCGCCAGCAGCTTGAGTCTAGCGGCTGCCTACGAGCAGTACTTC. Its translation: CASSLSLAAAYEQYF.

The V call is TRBV29-1, the J call TRBJ1-2, with 9 bases matching TRBD1. This CDR3 is built from 12 residues. V gave up 6 bases and J gave up 6 bases; unmatched junction bases: 5. The germline V gene has CDR1 SQVTM and CDR2 ANQGSEA. CDR3 in DNA: TGCAGCGTCAGACAGGGGGAGGATGGCTACACCTTC. Protein product: CSVRQGEDGYTF. Using reference TRBV29-1 and TRBJ1-2 for the parts outside the CDR3, the full variable domain is SAVISQKPSRDICQRGTSLTIQCQVDSQVTMMFWYRQQPGQSLTLIATANQGSEATYESGFVIDKFPISRPNLTFSTLTVSNMSPEDSSIYLCSVRQGEDGYTFGSGTRLTVV.

The J gene is TRBJ2-2, the V gene TRBV5-6; 9 bases fit TRBD1. V gave up 0 bases and J gave up 2 bases; unmatched junction bases: 11. CDR3 length: 19 residues. Germline CDR1 and CDR2: SGHDT and YYEEEE. The chain's CDR3 is CASSLATGTGLLNTGELFF. The DNA of the CDR3 is TGTGCCAGCAGCTTGGCCACCGGGACAGGGCTACTTAACACCGGGGAGCTGTTTTTT.

This chain connects TRBV11-2 to TRBJ1-2, with no clear D. The V and J ends lost 2 bases and 3 bases respectively, with 13 bases between them. CDR1 and CDR2 (germline): SGHAT, FQNNGV. The CDR3 sequence is 15 residues long. The CDR3 coding sequence is TGTGCCAGCAGCTTAAGAGGGCAGGACGACTATGGCTACACCTTC. Translated, it gives CASSLRGQDDYGYTF.

This clone was recorded a few times. V gene TRBV13 combines with J gene TRBJ1-1; 7 bases match TRBD1. This CDR3 comprises 14 residues. V dropped 10 bases and J dropped 4; count of bases not matched to a gene: 12. Germline V gene sequence: CDR1 PRHDT, CDR2 FYEKMQ (reference sequence). CDR3 in amino acids: CAKESGGHGTEAFF. The CDR3 nucleotides read TGTGCCAAGGAGTCAGGGGGGCACGGCACTGAAGCTTTCTTT.

The CDR3 DNA is TGTGCCAGCAGCCCCGGGACACCAAACACTGAAGCTTTCTTT. Its translation is CASSPGTPNTEAFF. J is TRBJ1-1 and V is TRBV4-2; D is perhaps TRBD1 (6 bases). There are 14 residues in the CDR3. Germline V CDR1 and CDR2: LGHNA, YNFKEQ. The V end was cut by 4 bases, the J end by 2 bases, with 11 bases between.

The gene calls are TRBV6-5 and TRBJ1-2; tentatively, D is TRBD1 (5 bases). The V end was cut by 7 bases, the J end by 3 bases, with 15 bases between. The CDR3 has 14 amino acids. From germline, CDR1 is MNHEY and CDR2 SVGAGI. This CDR3 reads CASMAPGVDYGYTF. In nucleotides, the CDR3 is TGTGCCAGCATGGCGCCGGGGGTGGACTATGGCTACACCTTC.

This chain joins TRBV19 and TRBJ2-5; 11 nucleotides agree with TRBD2. CDR1 is LNHDA and CDR2 is SQIVND in the germline V gene (reference sequence). Trimming at V came to 5 bases and at J to 4 bases, leaving 6 bases not matched to a gene. This CDR3 is 15 amino acids long. This chain's CDR3 is CASSSGTSGGETQYF. The CDR3, as DNA: TGTGCCAGTAGTTCAGGGACTAGCGGCGGAGAGACCCAGTACTTC. The entire variable domain, with the rest obtained from reference TRBV19 and TRBJ2-5, is as follows: DGGITQSPKYLFRKEGQNVTLSCEQNLNHDAMYWYRQDPGQGLRLIYYSQIVNDFQKGDIAEGYSVSREKKESFPLTVTSAQKNPTAFYLCASSSGTSGGETQYFGPGTRLLVL.

This rearrangement joins TRBV4-1 to TRBJ2-7, with 7 nucleotides matching TRBD1. Germline CDR1 is MGHRA and CDR2 is YSYEKL. The CDR3 extends over 17 amino acids. V shed 1 base, J shed 0 bases, and the junction held 9 bases outside the gene matches. The CDR3 coding sequence is TGCGCCAGCAGCCAAGGTCGAGGGGCAGGGGGCTCCTACGAGCAGTACTTC. It translates to CASSQGRGAGGSYEQYF.

The chain joins TRBV21-1 to TRBJ1-2; the table assigns TRBD1, which was not confirmed against the DNA. TRBV21-1 is described as a pseudogene. The CDR3 consists of 15 residues. CDR3 sequence: CASSKVGKPGSGYTF. In DNA form, the CDR3 reads TGTGCCAGCAGCAAAGTAGGGAAACCAGGGTCTGGCTACACCTTC.

In its sample, this clone was seen a few times. CDR3 in amino acids: CASSPRTGSEDTIYF. CDR3 DNA sequence: TGTGCCAGCTCACCACGGACGGGATCAGAAGACACCATATATTTT. This chain connects TRBV18 to TRBJ1-3; D uncertain. From germline, CDR1 is KGHSH and CDR2 LQKENI. The CDR3 consists of 15 residues. V dropped 1 base and J dropped 8 bases, with 15 bases sitting between them.

The gene calls are TRBV14 and TRBJ2-4; no firm D call. Germline V CDR1 and CDR2: SGHDN, FVKESK. The V and J ends lost 4 bases and 3 bases respectively, with 7 bases between them. The CDR3 runs 13 residues. CDR3 sequence (DNA): TGTGCCAGCAGCCCTGGGCTCAAAAACATTCAGTACTTC. Encoded protein: CASSPGLKNIQYF.